This T cell receptor (beta chain) was identified in a study of T cells expressing NK-cell markers. Across the whole study: All TCR beta repertoires analysed originated from sorted CD3+CD56+NKG2C+, CD3+CD56+NKG2C- and CD3+CD56-NKG2C+ T cells. Notes on the study in general: The leading position in the CD3+CD56-NKG2C+ fraction of four donors also went to these clonotypes. About six of the donors carried dominant NKG2C+ clonotypes that took up roughly 1.0-8% of their CD8+ T cells.

UMIs were included in TCR beta cDNA generated by 5'RACE template switching. TCRdb processed the 5' RACE reads again and assigns one entry to each CDR3 protein, with no DNA. Its table lists 400,000 or so distinct CDR3 sequences. Germline V gene sequence: CDR1 MNHEY, CDR2 SMNVEV (reference sequence). The CDR3 extends over 12 amino acids. A remark on this clonotype: What it binds is unknown.

This TCR came from a woman between 45 and 60 years old in good health. Material for sequencing was blood T cells: a sorted CD56 or NKG2C T cell subset, CD4+ or CD8+ T cells, or bulk PBMC T cells (not recorded which). The chain is built from TRBV27 and TRBJ2-5. The CDR3 region is CASSDLGETQYF.